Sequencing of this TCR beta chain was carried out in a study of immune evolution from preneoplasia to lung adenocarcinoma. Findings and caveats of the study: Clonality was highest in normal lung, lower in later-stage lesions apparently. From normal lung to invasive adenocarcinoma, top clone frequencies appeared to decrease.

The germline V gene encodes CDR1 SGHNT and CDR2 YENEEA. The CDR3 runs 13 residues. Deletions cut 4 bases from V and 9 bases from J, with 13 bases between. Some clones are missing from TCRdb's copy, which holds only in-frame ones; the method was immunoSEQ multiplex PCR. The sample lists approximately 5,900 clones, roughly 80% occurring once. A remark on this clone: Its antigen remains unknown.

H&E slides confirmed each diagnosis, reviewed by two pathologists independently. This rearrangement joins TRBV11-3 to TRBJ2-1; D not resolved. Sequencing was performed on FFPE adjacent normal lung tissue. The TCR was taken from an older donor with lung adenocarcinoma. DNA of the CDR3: TGTGCCAGCAGCTCCGACCCGATCGGTGAGCAGTTCTTC. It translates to CASSSDPIGEQFF.